This TCR beta chain appears in the sequencing data of a study of blood T cell repertoires in COVID-19. Study details: There were acute and convalescent COVID-19 samples, and they came from the United States, Italy and Spain. In each case, the material was cDNA or gDNA derived from T cells, B-cell-depleted T cells, or PBMCs.

Original handling: Amplification from reference gene primers served as the basis for estimated nucleated cell counts. This table comes from immunoSEQ multiplex PCR, and its TCRdb copy is limited to in-frame clones, with some not included. The V and J calls and clone size are taken from that table; D and trimming were inferred from the DNA. The sample includes a few hundred thousand clones, less than 90% of them seen just once. CDR3 length: 17 amino acids. V shed 3 bases and J 5 bases; nucleotides not matched to a gene: 14. The rearrangement joins TRBV23-1 to TRBJ1-1; TRBD1 matches at 8 bases. TRBV23-1 has ORF status, its function being uncertain. Material: peripheral blood. The TCR originated in a man in his sixties with acute or convalescent COVID-19. The CDR3 DNA sequence: TGCGCCAGCAGTCAGAATGCGGTGGGCAGGGGGCCTACTGAAGCTTTCTTT. Its protein is CASSQNAVGRGPTEAFF.